This TCR beta chain was recorded in a study of shared clonotypes between healthy human individuals. Whole-study findings and limits: Investigators expected sequencing depth to affect clonotype sharing among donors. Generation probabilities of non-shared clonotypes were lower (relative to those shared by all four donors). Enrolling few donors narrowed the genetic and exposure-history diversity that was represented.

Germline loops: CDR1 WSHSY, CDR2 SAAADI. CDR3 size: 19 residues. With V trimmed by 2 bases and J by 7 bases, 17 bases remained unmatched. As concerns this clone: Its antigen remains unknown.

The data were produced by immunoSEQ multiplex PCR, yet TCRdb's version contains in-frame clones alone and is incomplete. This table has 950,000 to 1,300,000 clones, approximately 70% appearing once. V and J are TRBV10-2 and TRBJ2-1, with TRBD2 identical over 10 bases. The receptor comes from a man aged 18-30 years in good health. Specimen: memory CD4+ T cells sorted from blood. Subset in this sample: CD45RA-negative fraction. In DNA, the CDR3 is TGCGCCAGCAGTGAGGGATTAGCGGGAGGTCGGGGACACGGGAATGAGCAGTTCTTC. Protein sequence: CASSEGLAGGRGHGNEQFF.